The entry below describes one TCR beta chain. Its antigen is not known. This record comes from a study of cytomegalovirus exposure and HLA in healthy donors. Across the study: It was reported in a later analysis that the 100 to 150 validation repertoires used the same platform as the roughly 640 first-cohort repertoires.

The protocol was immunoSEQ multiplex PCR, while the TCRdb copy is restricted to in-frame clones and leaves out a portion. Of approximately 190,000 clones listed, 75% to 85% are singletons. Study results and caveats: Overall, approximately 150 TCR beta chains were annotated as cytomegalovirus-associated. Three chains tied to CMV proved CMV antigen-specific in vitro. Reports showed the classifier diagnosing cytomegalovirus status with high specificity and sensitivity.

This clonotype was sampled from a woman aged 25-40 years in good health and CMV-seropositive. Sample: PBMCs.

CDR3 sequence reads: CASSLQGGDYGYTF. CDR3 DNA sequence: TGTGCCAGCAGTCTTCAGGGTGGGGACTATGGCTACACCTTC. The chain uses TRBV6-6 and TRBJ1-2; a weak D match, TRBD1 (5 bases). CDR1 MNHNY and CDR2 SVGAGI come from the germline V gene (reference sequence). The CDR3 runs 14 residues. The V gene lost 5 bases and the J gene lost 3 bases, with 13 bases spanning the gap.